This TCR beta chain is from a study of PD-L1 blockade in urothelial cancer. The wider study: Reported median T cell count for blood samples was around 140,000. Study observations and caveats: Greater 3-week expansion of tumor-associated blood clones was recorded for durable-benefit patients.

Sequencing was performed with immunoSEQ multiplex PCR; in TCRdb, only in-frame clones are kept and a portion is missing. The sample carries 30,000 to 40,000 clones, roughly 87% recorded once. This clone was counted only a few times. What it binds is unknown. Germline V lookup: CDR1 MNHEY, CDR2 SVGAGI. CDR3 length: 14 residues. With 2 bases removed from V and 4 bases from J, the gap between germline ends came to 9 bases. The receptor was isolated from an older man with urothelial cancer. The chain joins TRBV6-5 to TRBJ1-5; D call uncertain. This material consisted of PBMCs, taken around atezolizumab (anti-PD-L1) treatment. The CDR3 here is CASSYGEGNQPQHF. CDR3 coding DNA: TGTGCCAGCAGTTACGGGGAGGGAAATCAGCCCCAGCATTTT.